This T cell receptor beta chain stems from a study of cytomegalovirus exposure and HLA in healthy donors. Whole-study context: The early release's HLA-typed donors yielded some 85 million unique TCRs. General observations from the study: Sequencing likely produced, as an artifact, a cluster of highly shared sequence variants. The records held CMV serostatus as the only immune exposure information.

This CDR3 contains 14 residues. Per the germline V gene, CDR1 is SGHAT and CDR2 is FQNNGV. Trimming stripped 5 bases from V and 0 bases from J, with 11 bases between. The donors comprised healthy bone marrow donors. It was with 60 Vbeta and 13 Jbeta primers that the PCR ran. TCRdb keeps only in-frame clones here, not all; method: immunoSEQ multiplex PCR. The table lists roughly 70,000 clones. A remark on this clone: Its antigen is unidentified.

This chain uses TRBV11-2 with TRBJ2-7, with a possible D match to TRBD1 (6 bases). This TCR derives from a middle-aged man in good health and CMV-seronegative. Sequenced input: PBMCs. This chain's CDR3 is CASSKNRVSYEQYF. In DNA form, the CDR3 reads TGTGCCAGCAGCAAAAACAGGGTCTCCTACGAGCAGTACTTC.